The T cell receptor beta chain described here comes from a study of shared clonotypes between healthy human individuals (dated by TCRdb to the early 2020s). For the study in its entirety: The cohort included a few men and a couple of women between 18 and 49 years of age. The study deeply sequenced blood TCR repertoires of about five healthy adults to estimate repertoire size and the extent of clonotype sharing between individuals. To increase sequencing depth and limit assay-specific biases, different laboratories used diverse techniques to prepare libraries and sequence TCR repertoires. Leukapheresis yielded between about 0.9 and 9.5 billion PBMCs per donor. Overall study outcomes, separate from this receptor: Pairwise subsampling led to the expectation that sequencing depth would affect the degree of clonotype sharing among donors. Because the study included only a small number of donors, the genetic and exposure-history diversity represented was limited. Sampling was restricted to blood, and TCR repertoires in tissues likely differ from the TCR repertoires found in blood.

To note about this clone: No antigen is known for it. No per-base quality is available; no much larger clone lies one base away.

TCR CDR3 regions were amplified from genomic DNA by multiplex PCR using the deep immunoSEQ assay. Genomic DNA extracted from each cell subset was distributed evenly over all wells of several immunoSEQ 96-well plates, and each plate served as one replicate. For unsorted PBMC, 250 to 300 ng genomic DNA, equal to 30,000 or so T cell genomes, was loaded into each replicate PCR. Unsorted PBMC genomic DNA was sequenced across ten immunoSEQ deep assay plates. Purified libraries were quantified with a Qubit 3.0 fluorometer, sized on a Bioanalyzer 2100, and re-quantified with the KAPA Library Quantification kit. Each immunoSEQ 96-well plate was sequenced on its own single-read 150-cycle Illumina NextSeq 550 flow cell. The paper's processing steps were these. Because the immunoSEQ output held only junctional sequences and lacked quality scores, the filtering could not match the filtering applied to full-length reads. Sequences were annotated with PyIR, a Python wrapper for IgBLAST v1.9, and V/J genes and CDR3 were assigned using IMGT germline references. Reads with weak V/J assignments (E-value above 1e-6), missing CDR3, stop codons, out-of-frame junctions, or ambiguous translated residues were removed. A V3J clonotype was defined by an identical inferred V gene, J gene, and CDR3 amino acid sequence. The percentage overlap between two repertoires was calculated by dividing the number of shared unique clonotypes by the size of the smaller repertoire. Repertoire richness was assessed with RTK rarefaction, the Chao1 estimator, and Recon v2.1 estimates of unobserved clonotypes. Here the immuneACCESS table is served through TCRdb, limited to in-frame sequences with V and J called. Missing clones are a known gap in these copies; in checked studies unresolved V genes cover under half, and the rest lacks a known reason. The D gene and trimming were derived from the DNA, and the V and J assignments and clone size from that table. This sample has hundreds of thousands of clones in its table, and over 60% of those were observed once. Around 12% of the sample belongs to the ten largest clones.

The donors were healthy, HIV-negative adults with no recently reported acute infections or vaccinations. Every donor was a Caucasian adult residing in Nashville, Tennessee, USA. For unsorted samples, 85 million to 100 million PBMCs were counted, and genomic DNA was extracted using the QIAamp DNA Blood Mini kit. Blood was obtained by leukapheresis, after which PBMCs were separated by Ficoll-Histopaque density gradient centrifugation and cryopreserved in liquid nitrogen vapor phase. CDR1 and CDR2 were assigned from the germline V gene as SGHRS and YFSETQ. The CDR3 contains 15 residues, cysteine and phenylalanine counted. Just the 45-base CDR3 DNA is kept, in frame starting at base 1. V is cut back by 4 bases and J by 4 bases, with 5 bases in the junction unmatched.

Here the chain combines TRBV5-1 and TRBJ2-6, with TRBD1 matching 7 junction bases. Material for sequencing was PBMCs. The receptor was derived from a middle-aged woman in good health. Some clones in this sample may be carry-over from other donors' samples. In nucleotide form, the sequence is TGCGCCAGCAGCACAGGGGCGCCCGGGGCCAACGTCCTGACTTTC. This yields the protein CASSTGAPGANVLTF.